This TCR beta chain came from a study of CD8+CD57+ T cells in acquired aplastic anemia. Study overall: Mean DNA quantity obtained from sorted CD4+ and CD8+ cells was 2.5 to 4 ug. Healthy donors gave 11 million or so reads on average for CD4+ cells.

This CDR3 comprises 13 residues. Trimming shortened V by 1 base and J by 5 bases, and 7 bases separated the two germline ends. Per the germline V gene, CDR1 is KGHDR and CDR2 is SFDVKD. According to the study, genomic DNA was the template for TCR beta VDJ and CDR3 profiling. TCRdb reprocessed the reads with MiXCR, giving one entry per CDR3 protein. The profile shows fewer than 250,000 distinct CDR3 sequences, roughly half of them singletons. This receptor was obtained from a human donor in good health, serving as a control. The chain uses TRBV24-1 and TRBJ1-2; D is uncertain. Material for sequencing was sorted CD4+, CD8+, or CD8+CD57+ T cells (not recorded which) from PBMCs. CDR3 coding DNA: TGTGCCACCAGTGATTTTACAGCATATGGCTACACCTTC. It is translated as CATSDFTAYGYTF.